This TCR beta chain derives from a study of T cell responses to AZD1222 COVID-19 vaccine listed by TCRdb under 2021. Regarding the research as a whole: Because spike-specific TCR depth and breadth did not differ between the two schedules, AZD1222 recipients who got a second dose at roughly 4 weeks were pooled with those who got a second dose at roughly 12 weeks. TCR sequencing was performed for about 250 trial participants, of whom 200 to 220 were given two doses of AZD1222 and some 26 were given two doses of MenACWY control vaccine. Enrollment into the trials was organized by age into subgroups of 18-55, 56-69 and 70-plus years, and those subgroups contained approximately 160, 26 and 62 TCR-sequenced participants, respectively.

This clone has just one count. Which antigen it targets is not known. Nothing much larger sits one base from this clone, and base qualities are not available. This sample's time point label indicates: baseline before first vaccination. Vaccinee samples were obtained from the UK trials COV001 and COV002, which included a single-blind randomized controlled phase 2/3 trial of AZD1222 (ChAdOx1 nCoV-19) in healthy adults. For TCRbeta chain sequencing, PBMC samples were collected from trial participants at day 0 and at day 28 after the second dose. Reading from cysteine to phenylalanine, the CDR3 counts 16 amino acids. The entry retains the CDR3 DNA only, 48 bases that are in frame from base 1. The germline V gene encodes CDR1 LGHNT and CDR2 FRNRAP. Trimming removed 0 bases from V and 2 bases from J, leaving 11 bases between the germline ends. The CDR3 regions of human TCRbeta chains were analyzed by immunosequencing. In the original analysis: TCRs in the repertoires were compared against a reference library of SARS-CoV-2-specific TCRs that had been generated with the MIRA antigen-specificity platform. Breadth was defined as the fraction of unique TCRs that were SARS-CoV-2-associated. Depth was defined as the fraction of total T cells that were SARS-CoV-2-associated. Each spike-specific TCR was assigned to its reactive spike region and to a CD4 or CD8 class using the MIRA data. Log10-transformed breadth and depth values were compared by one-way ANOVA with Sidak's multiple comparisons tests. Entries here come from immuneACCESS through TCRdb and include only in-frame sequences with V and J called. Some clones fail to appear in such tables; in the studies checked, an unresolved V gene covers under half of the shortfall, and the cause of the remainder is unknown. The DNA was the basis for D and trimming; V, J and clone size are from that table. For this sample there are under 200,000 clones; just over 90% appear just once. The ten most abundant clones make up 3.5% to 5% of the sample.

The paper as a whole reports these results and caveats: In the small 56-69-year group, the increase in depth fell short of significance, most likely because of low power. Because no day 14 peak-response samples were available, repertoires were characterized only after the peak T cell response. CD4 TCRs associated with the vaccine covered the entire spike protein, and the dominant responses were in regions 160-218 and 743-854. Epitopes outside the regions mutated in the B.1.351 and B.1.1.7 variants were reportedly recognized by nearly half of the unique spike-specific TCRs. Conclusions about previously exposed vaccinees are limited, since just a handful of AZD1222 recipients were seropositive for SARS-CoV-2 at baseline. After two AZD1222 doses, both the breadth and the depth of spike-specific TCRs were significantly higher than at day 0 and than in MenACWY recipients. Most participants were white British and females outnumbered males, and the authors suggested that clonal diversity may have been underestimated.

The chain employs TRBV12-5 and TRBJ1-3, with the D gene not confidently named. This TCR was recovered from an adult in good health. This specimen was peripheral blood, taken on day 0 of AZD1222 vaccination. In nucleotides, the sequence is TGTGCTAGTGGTTTGGTACTAGGAACAACTGGAAACACCATATATTTT. The encoded protein is CASGLVLGTTGNTIYF.